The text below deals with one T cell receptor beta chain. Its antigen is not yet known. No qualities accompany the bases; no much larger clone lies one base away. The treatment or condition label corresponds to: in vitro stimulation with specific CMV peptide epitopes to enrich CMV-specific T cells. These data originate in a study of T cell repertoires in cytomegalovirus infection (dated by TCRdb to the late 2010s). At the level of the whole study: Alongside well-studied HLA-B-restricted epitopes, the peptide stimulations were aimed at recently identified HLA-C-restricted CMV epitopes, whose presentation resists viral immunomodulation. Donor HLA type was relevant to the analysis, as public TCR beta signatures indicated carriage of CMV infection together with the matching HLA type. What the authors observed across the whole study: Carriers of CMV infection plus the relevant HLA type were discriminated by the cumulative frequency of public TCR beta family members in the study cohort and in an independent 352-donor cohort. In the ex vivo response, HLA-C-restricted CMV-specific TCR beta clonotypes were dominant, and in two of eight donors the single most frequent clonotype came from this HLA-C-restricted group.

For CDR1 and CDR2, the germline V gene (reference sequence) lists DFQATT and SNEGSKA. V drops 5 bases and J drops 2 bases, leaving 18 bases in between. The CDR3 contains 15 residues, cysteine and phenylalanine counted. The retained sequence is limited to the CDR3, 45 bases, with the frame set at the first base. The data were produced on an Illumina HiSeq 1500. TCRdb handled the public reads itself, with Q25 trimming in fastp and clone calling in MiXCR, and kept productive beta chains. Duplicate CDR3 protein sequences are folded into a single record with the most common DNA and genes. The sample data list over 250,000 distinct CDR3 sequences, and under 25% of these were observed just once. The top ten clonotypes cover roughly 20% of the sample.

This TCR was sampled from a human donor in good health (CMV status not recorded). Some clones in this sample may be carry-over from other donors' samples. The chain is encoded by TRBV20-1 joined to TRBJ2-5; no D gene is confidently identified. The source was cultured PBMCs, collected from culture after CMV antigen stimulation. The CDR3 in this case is CSAGKQTISQETQYF. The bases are TGCAGTGCTGGAAAACAAACCATCTCACAAGAGACCCAGTACTTC.